A single sample is the source of the 8 T cell receptor beta chains below, sequenced in a study of identical twins. TCRdb re-called the 5' RACE reads through MiXCR, storing one row per CDR3 protein. The sample yields approximately 1.8 million distinct CDR3 sequences, roughly a third seen once. Sequencing was carried out using cord blood. Every receptor here comes from a newborn girl in good health.

The chain uses TRBV11-3 and TRBJ2-7, with D perhaps matching TRBD2 (5 bases). The CDR3 has 15 residues. The V and J ends lost 6 bases and 3 bases respectively, with 18 bases between them. The germline CDR1 and CDR2 sequences are SGHNT and YENEEA. The CDR3 nucleotides read TGTGCCAGCAGGCTGGTCGGGCGGGCCCACTACGAGCAGTACTTC. This translates into CASRLVGRAHYEQYF.

The rearrangement links TRBV28 to TRBJ2-5; 7 bases line up with TRBD2. The germline V gene encodes CDR1 MDHEN and CDR2 SYDVKM. J gave up 11 bases and V 0 bases, and 15 bases lay outside the gene matches. The CDR3 contains 16 residues. CDR3 amino acids: CASSLWGGLLGNEQYF. The CDR3 DNA reads TGTGCCAGCAGTTTATGGGGGGGACTACTAGGCAATGAGCAGTACTTC.

This clonotype was detected a few times. The V gene is TRBV30, the J gene TRBJ2-7; D is perhaps TRBD2 (5 bases). Trimming took 1 base from V and 0 from J, leaving 13 bases between them. CDR1 is GTSNPN, CDR2 SVGIG, per germline (reference sequence). The CDR3 is made up of 15 amino acids. This CDR3 is CAWSGGLVSSYEQYF. CDR3 coding DNA: TGTGCCTGGAGTGGCGGACTCGTTAGCTCCTACGAGCAGTACTTC.

Only a few counts were recorded for this clonotype. The chain is built from TRBV20-1 and TRBJ2-1, with TRBD2 identical over 10 bases. With V trimmed by 3 bases and J by 1 base, 6 bases remained unmatched. This CDR3 has 16 amino acids. CDR1 and CDR2 from the germline V gene are DFQATT and SNEGSKA (reference sequence). CDR3 sequence reads: CSARARAGGSYNEQFF. The CDR3 DNA is TGCAGTGCTAGGGCCAGAGCGGGGGGGTCCTACAATGAGCAGTTCTTC.

This clonotype occurred once. The rearrangement uses TRBV14 and TRBJ1-1, with D perhaps TRBD1 (6 bases). Germline V lookup: CDR1 SGHDN, CDR2 FVKESK. The CDR3 spans 18 residues. With 2 bases removed from V and 2 bases from J, the gap between germline ends came to 21 bases. The CDR3 region is CASSQRLGTSPYNTEAFF. The CDR3 DNA sequence: TGTGCCAGCAGCCAAAGGCTGGGGACAAGCCCATATAACACTGAAGCTTTCTTT.

The rearrangement links TRBV12-3 or TRBV12-4 to TRBJ2-3, with 8 bases identical to TRBD2. The CDR3 runs 15 residues. The V gene end was trimmed by 3 bases and the J gene end by 5 bases; junction bases not matched to a gene: 7. CDR3 DNA sequence: TGTGCCAGCAGTTTGAGCGGGAGTGGAGGAGATACGCAGTATTTT. Translating gives CASSLSGSGGDTQYF.

J is TRBJ2-1 and V is TRBV7-8; 10 bases are a match to TRBD2. Germline trimming cut 2 bases from V and 4 bases from J; bases unmatched to any gene: 11. The CDR3 runs 18 residues. CDR1 is SGHVS, CDR2 FQNEAQ, per germline. CDR3 in DNA: TGTGCCAGCAGCTTAATCGGGTTAGCGGGGGGAATATACAATGAGCAGTTCTTC. It translates to CASSLIGLAGGIYNEQFF.

This clonotype has a count of ten or more. This rearrangement joins TRBV27 to TRBJ1-2, with D possibly TRBD1 on 5 matching bases. CDR3 size: 15 residues. Germline V gives CDR1 MNHEY, CDR2 SMNVEV (reference sequence). The V end was cut by 3 bases, the J end by 0 bases, with 11 bases between. This chain's CDR3 is CASSFTGQANYGYTF. The CDR3 DNA reads TGTGCCAGCAGTTTCACAGGCCAAGCTAACTATGGCTACACCTTC.